The 4 T cell receptor beta chains below come from one sample, sequenced in a study of blood T cell repertoires in COVID-19. TCRdb's table, derived via immunoSEQ multiplex PCR, lists solely in-frame clones and lacks some. The table has more than 300,000 clones, approximately 91% seen once. The source material was PBMCs or T cells enriched from blood (not recorded which). The source is a woman between 40 and 50 years old who had been exposed to COVID-19.

The genes are TRBV5-5 and TRBJ1-5; D might be TRBD1 (5 bases). The CDR3 has 13 amino acids. CDR1 SGHKS and CDR2 YYEKEE come from the germline V gene (reference sequence). Trimming removed 5 bases at V and 4 bases at J, with 10 bases between. This CDR3 reads CASRTDTNQPQHF. CDR3 DNA: TGTGCCAGCAGGACGGACACAAATCAGCCCCAGCATTTT.

The CDR3 reads CASSFGSGRSPLHF. CDR3 coding DNA: TGTGCCAGCAGTTTTGGGTCTGGCAGGTCACCCCTCCACTTT. This rearrangement joins TRBV27 to TRBJ1-6, with D unclear. From germline, CDR1 is MNHEY and CDR2 SMNVEV (reference sequence). V lost 3 bases and J lost 10, with 13 bases in between. The CDR3 is made up of 14 amino acids.

V and J are TRBV29-1 and TRBJ2-2; TRBD1 aligns across 7 bases. The length of the CDR3 is 13 residues. Trimming cost V 3 bases and J 5 bases; bases outside gene matches: 3. CDR1 and CDR2 from the germline V gene are SQVTM and ANQGSEA. The CDR3 DNA is TGCAGCGTTGACCGGGACAGTACCGGGGAGCTGTTTTTT. Translated, it gives CSVDRDSTGELFF.

This chain joins TRBV15 and TRBJ1-1; D remains ambiguous. The CDR3 consists of 15 residues. From germline, CDR1 is LNHNV and CDR2 YYDKDF (reference sequence). The germline V and J ends were trimmed by 3 bases and 4 bases, with 15 bases remaining between them. The CDR3 DNA reads as TGTGCCACCAGCAGTGGGGAGAGGCGAGGCACTGAAGCTTTCTTT. Protein product: CATSSGERRGTEAFF.